The present entry profiles one T cell receptor (beta chain) with its context. This clone was observed a handful of times. Its antigen is still unknown. Per-base quality was not reported, and no clone a single base away is much larger than it. A single peripheral blood draw of around 100 mL on average was collected from each donor into heparinised tubes. A BD FACSAria II and a panel including CD45RO, CCR7, CD25, CD127, CD95 and CD27 were used to sort naive, central memory, regulatory and stem cell-like memory CD4+ T cells. Purity was above 95% for every sorted population. PBMCs were isolated right away by Lymphoprep density gradient centrifugation and were stained directly, without culture. So that batch effects would be minimized, each experiment stained and sorted samples in pairs, pairing one healthy donor with one patient. This entry comes from a study of beta chain features in type 1 diabetes (dated by TCRdb to 2017 to 2018). Study-wide context: Mean age, gender distribution, total cell number and subset yield did not differ between patients and healthy donors. Naive and central memory subsets were obtained from all 30 or so donors, but regulatory and stem cell-like memory subsets were isolated from only 8 patients and 8 healthy donors. A total of over 95,000,000 sorted cells were examined across all samples, and RNA yield correlated strongly with the number of cells per subset. The study compared the TCRB repertoires of sorted circulating CD4+ T cell subsets in recently diagnosed type 1 diabetes patients with those in matched healthy donors. Results and caveats for the whole study, not just this receptor: Because cDNA was sequenced instead of genomic DNA, activated cells with high expression could be over-represented, although the groups did not differ in activation or CD3 levels. Fewer insertions and more nucleotide deletions at VDJ recombination sites were observed in patients with type 1 diabetes, implying thymic rearrangement abnormalities. PCR may preferentially amplify shorter templates, but because patient and control samples were amplified and corrected together, any resulting skew would affect both groups equally. Naive, central memory and regulatory TCRB repertoires appeared to be more alike among patients than among healthy donors. A moderate but significant shortening of TCRB CDR3 length was observed in type 1 diabetes patients in all four CD4+ subsets. Because small numbers of individuals were included in the HLA sub-analyses, any influence of HLA type on TCRB rearrangement was left unresolved.

From a lookup of the germline V gene (reference sequence), CDR1 and CDR2 are SEHNR and FQNEAQ. The CDR3 measures 14 amino acids from cysteine to phenylalanine. Of the read, only the CDR3 DNA is kept; its 42 bases are in frame from base 1. Here V drops 5 bases and J drops 3 bases, and the junction holds 7 bases not matched to any gene. The entire isolated RNA was reverse transcribed using the High Capacity cDNA Reverse Transcription Kit, and thus expressed TCRB transcripts were sequenced. Deep immunoSEQ sequencing was applied to naive, central memory and regulatory T cell samples, giving an average of about 3.7 million total reads per sample. Sorted cells were lysed in RLT buffer and RNA was extracted with DNase-treated RNeasy Micro or Mini kits, depending on cell number. To prevent cross-contamination, each cell subset was processed individually, whereas patient and healthy donor samples were processed jointly. Using the immunoSEQ multiplex PCR, TCRB sequences were amplified from cDNA into 87-bp fragments spanning the CDR3 region. Sequencing of the amplicons was done on the Illumina HiSeq platform. On the authors' methods: Synthetic template baselines were used to correct PCR bias computationally, reads within Hamming distance 2 were collapsed, and singletons that could not be merged were discarded. Reads were aligned against IMGT to assign V, D and J genes, CDR3 length and insertions or deletions at six rearrangement sites. Clonotype counts were normalized to sorted cell number within each subset before computing true diversity and Gini coefficients with the tcR R package. The overlap coefficient, calculated on TCRB nucleotide sequences, was used to quantify repertoire sharing. This immuneACCESS table, as held by TCRdb, lists in-frame sequences with V and J called but not all clones. Of the missing ones, under half trace to an unresolved V gene in checked studies; the others have no known cause. From that table come the V and J calls and clone size; the DNA was used to work out D and trimming. Across this sample there are about 180,000 clones, with about 13% seen only once. The ten largest clones add up to about 0.58% of the sample.

This clonotype originated in a young woman in good health. The sample taken for sequencing was central memory CD4+ T cells from blood. The chain is made from TRBV7-9 and TRBJ2-7; 7 central nucleotides agree with TRBD1. The DNA reads TGTGCCAGCAGCCCGGGACAGCAGTACTACGAGCAGTACTTC. It specifies CASSPGQQYYEQYF.